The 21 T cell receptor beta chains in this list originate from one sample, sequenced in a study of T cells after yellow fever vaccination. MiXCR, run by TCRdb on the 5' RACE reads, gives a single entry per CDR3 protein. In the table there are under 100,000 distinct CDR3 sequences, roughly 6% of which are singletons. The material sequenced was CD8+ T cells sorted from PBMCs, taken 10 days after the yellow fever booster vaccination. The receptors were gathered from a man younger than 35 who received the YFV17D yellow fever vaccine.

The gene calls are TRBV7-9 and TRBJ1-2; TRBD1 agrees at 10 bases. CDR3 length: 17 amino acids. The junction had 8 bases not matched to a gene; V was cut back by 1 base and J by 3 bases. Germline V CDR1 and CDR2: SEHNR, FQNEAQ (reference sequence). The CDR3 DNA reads TGTGCCAGCAGCTTAGGGGGACAGGGGATGTTGGACTATGGCTACACCTTC. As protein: CASSLGGQGMLDYGYTF.

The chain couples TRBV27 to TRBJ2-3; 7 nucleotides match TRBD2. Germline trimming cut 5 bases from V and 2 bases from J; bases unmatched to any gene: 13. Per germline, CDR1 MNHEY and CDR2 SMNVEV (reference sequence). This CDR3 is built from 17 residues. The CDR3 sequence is CASSPPWVGLYTDTQYF. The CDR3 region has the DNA TGTGCCAGCAGTCCCCCGTGGGTGGGACTATACACAGATACGCAGTATTTT.

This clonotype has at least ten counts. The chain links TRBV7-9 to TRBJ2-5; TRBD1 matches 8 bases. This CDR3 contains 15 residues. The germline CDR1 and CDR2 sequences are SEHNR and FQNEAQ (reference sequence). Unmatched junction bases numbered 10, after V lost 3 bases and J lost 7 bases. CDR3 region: CASSFGGQGLWTQYF. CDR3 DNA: TGTGCCAGCAGCTTCGGTGGACAGGGCCTTTGGACCCAGTACTTC. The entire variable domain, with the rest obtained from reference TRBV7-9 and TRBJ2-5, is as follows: DTGVSQNPRHKITKRGQNVTFRCDPISEHNRLYWYRQTLGQGPEFLTYFQNEAQLEKSRLLSDRFSAERPKGSFSTLEIQRTEQGDSAMYLCASSFGGQGLWTQYFGPGTRLLVL.

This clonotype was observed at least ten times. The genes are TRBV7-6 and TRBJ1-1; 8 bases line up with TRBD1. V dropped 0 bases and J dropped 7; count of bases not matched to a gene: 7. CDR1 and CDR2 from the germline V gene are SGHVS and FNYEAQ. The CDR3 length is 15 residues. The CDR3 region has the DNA TGTGCCAGCAGCTTAGCGGGGCAGGGGGCAGGTGAAGCTTTCTTT. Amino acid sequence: CASSLAGQGAGEAFF.

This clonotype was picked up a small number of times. The CDR3 loop reads CASSFATGVLGYEQYF. The CDR3 bases are TGCGCCAGCAGCTTTGCGACAGGGGTCCTCGGCTACGAGCAGTACTTC. V is TRBV5-1 and J is TRBJ2-7; TRBD1 agrees at 8 bases. The CDR3 loop spans 16 amino acids. The V gene's germline CDR1 is SGHRS and CDR2 YFSETQ. V shed 2 bases and J 3 bases; nucleotides not matched to a gene: 10.

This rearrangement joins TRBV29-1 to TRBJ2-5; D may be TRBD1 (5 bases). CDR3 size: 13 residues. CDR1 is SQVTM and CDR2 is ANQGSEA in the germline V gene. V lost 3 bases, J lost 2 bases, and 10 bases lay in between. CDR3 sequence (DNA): TGCAGCGTTGATGGCAGGGCACAAGAGACCCAGTACTTC. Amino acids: CSVDGRAQETQYF.

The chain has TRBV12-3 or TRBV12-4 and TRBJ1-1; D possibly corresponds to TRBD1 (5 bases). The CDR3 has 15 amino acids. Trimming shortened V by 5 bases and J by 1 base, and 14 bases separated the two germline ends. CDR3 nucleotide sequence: TGTGCCAGCAGTCAATGGGGACGAGAGAACACTGAAGCTTTCTTT. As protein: CASSQWGRENTEAFF.

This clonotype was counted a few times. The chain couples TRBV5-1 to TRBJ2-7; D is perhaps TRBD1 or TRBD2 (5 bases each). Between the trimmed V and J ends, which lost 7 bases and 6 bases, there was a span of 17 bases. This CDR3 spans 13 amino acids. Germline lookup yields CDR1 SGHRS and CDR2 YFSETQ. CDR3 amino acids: CASHGEGVGEQYV. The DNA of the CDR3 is TGCGCCAGCCACGGGGAAGGGGTTGGCGAGCAGTACGTC.

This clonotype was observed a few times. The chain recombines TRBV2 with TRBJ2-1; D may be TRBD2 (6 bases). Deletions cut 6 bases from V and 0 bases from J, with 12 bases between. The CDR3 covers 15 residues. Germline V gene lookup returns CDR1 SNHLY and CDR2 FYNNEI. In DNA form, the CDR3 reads TGTGCCAGCAGGGCCGGGAGAGGCTCCTACAATGAGCAGTTCTTC. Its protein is CASRAGRGSYNEQFF.

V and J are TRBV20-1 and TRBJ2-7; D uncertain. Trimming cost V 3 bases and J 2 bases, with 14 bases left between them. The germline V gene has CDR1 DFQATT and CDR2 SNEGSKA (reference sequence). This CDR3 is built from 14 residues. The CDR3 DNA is TGCAGTGCTAGTGATAGGCTCAGCCCCTACGAGCAGTACTTC. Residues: CSASDRLSPYEQYF.

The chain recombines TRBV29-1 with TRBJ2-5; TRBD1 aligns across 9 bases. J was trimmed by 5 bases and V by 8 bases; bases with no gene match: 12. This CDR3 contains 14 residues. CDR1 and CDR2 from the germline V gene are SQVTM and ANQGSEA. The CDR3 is CSTTGTGSGETQYF. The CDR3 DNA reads TGCAGCACTACCGGGACAGGGAGTGGGGAGACCCAGTACTTC.

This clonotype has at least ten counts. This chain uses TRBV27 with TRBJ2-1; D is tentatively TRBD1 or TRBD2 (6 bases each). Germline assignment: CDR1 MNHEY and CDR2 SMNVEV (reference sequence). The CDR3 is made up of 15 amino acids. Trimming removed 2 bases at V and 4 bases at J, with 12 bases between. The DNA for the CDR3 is TGTGCCAGCAGTTTAGCGCAGGGGAGGTACAATGAGCAGTTCTTC. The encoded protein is CASSLAQGRYNEQFF.

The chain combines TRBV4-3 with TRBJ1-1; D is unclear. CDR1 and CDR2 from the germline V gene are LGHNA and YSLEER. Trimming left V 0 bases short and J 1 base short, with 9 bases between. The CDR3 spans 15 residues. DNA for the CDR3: TGCGCCAGCAGCCAAGATGGGGTGGGGAACACTGAAGCTTTCTTT. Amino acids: CASSQDGVGNTEAFF.

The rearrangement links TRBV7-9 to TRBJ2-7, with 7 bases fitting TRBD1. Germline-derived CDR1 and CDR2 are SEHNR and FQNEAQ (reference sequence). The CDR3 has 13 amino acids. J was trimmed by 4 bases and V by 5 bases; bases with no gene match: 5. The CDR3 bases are TGTGCCAGCAGCCCCCCGACAGGGTACGAGCAGTACGTC. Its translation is CASSPPTGYEQYV.

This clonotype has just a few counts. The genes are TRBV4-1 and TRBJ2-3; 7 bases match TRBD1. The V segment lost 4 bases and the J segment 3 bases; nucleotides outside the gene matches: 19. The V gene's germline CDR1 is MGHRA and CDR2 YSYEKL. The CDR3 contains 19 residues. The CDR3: CASSPRGGSTGWKTDTQYF. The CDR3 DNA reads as TGCGCCAGCAGCCCCCGGGGTGGCTCGACAGGGTGGAAAACAGATACGCAGTATTTT.

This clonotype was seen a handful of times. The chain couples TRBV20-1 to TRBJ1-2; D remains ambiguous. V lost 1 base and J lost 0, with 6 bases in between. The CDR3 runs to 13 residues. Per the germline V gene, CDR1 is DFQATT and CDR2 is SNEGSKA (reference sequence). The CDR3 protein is CSARANTNYGYTF. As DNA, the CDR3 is TGCAGTGCTAGAGCGAATACTAACTATGGCTACACCTTC.

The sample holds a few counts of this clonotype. The CDR3 sequence: CSAVQVNEQYF. CDR3 nucleotides: TGCAGCGCTGTACAGGTGAACGAGCAGTACTTC. This chain uses TRBV29-1 with TRBJ2-7; a weak D match, TRBD1 (5 bases). CDR1 is SQVTM, CDR2 ANQGSEA, per germline. The CDR3 spans 11 residues. V gave up 7 bases and J gave up 5 bases, with 12 bases separating them.

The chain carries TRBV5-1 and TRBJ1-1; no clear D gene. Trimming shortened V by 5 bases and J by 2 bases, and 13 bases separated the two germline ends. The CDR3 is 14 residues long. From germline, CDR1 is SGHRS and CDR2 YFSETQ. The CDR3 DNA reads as TGCGCCAGCAGTCCCCGGACGGGTAACACTGAAGCTTTCTTT. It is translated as CASSPRTGNTEAFF.

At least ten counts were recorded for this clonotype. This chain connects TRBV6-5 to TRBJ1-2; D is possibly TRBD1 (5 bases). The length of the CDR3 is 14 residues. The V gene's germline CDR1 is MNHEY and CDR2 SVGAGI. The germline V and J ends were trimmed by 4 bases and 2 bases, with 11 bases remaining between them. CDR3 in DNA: TGTGCCAGCAGTTCCCAGACAGACAACTATGGCTACACCTTC. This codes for CASSSQTDNYGYTF.

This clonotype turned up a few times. The CDR3 region is CASSLVVGGEPQHF. CDR3 nucleotide sequence: TGTGCCAGCAGCTTGGTTGTCGGGGGCGAGCCCCAGCATTTT. The rearrangement joins TRBV5-4 to TRBJ1-5; TRBD1 might be the D (6 bases). Germline assignment: CDR1 SGHNT and CDR2 YYREEE (reference sequence). CDR3 length equals 14 residues. Trimming took 0 bases from V and 8 from J, leaving 12 bases between them.

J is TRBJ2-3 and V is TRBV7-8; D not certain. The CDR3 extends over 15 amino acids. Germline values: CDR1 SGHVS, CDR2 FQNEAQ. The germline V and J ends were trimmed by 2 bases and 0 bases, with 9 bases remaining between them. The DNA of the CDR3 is TGTGCCAGCAGCTTACGAACAGCTAGCACAGATACGCAGTATTTT. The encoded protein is CASSLRTASTDTQYF.